A single sample gave rise to the 29 T cell receptor beta chains below, sequenced in a study of regulatory T cells in long-lasting Graves disease. CDR3-region Arm-PCR and iRepertoire HTBI primers produced the TCR beta libraries. TCRdb fed the multiplex PCR reads into MiXCR, producing one record per CDR3 protein. Among 410,000 or so distinct CDR3 sequences listed, 14% to 15% were seen once. This sample's time point: newly diagnosed GD, antithyroid drugs for less than 3 months. From RNA extracted from PBMCs, the TCR library was made. The same sample was also used in a study of T cells in Graves' hyperthyroidism and ophthalmopathy.

The sample was peripheral blood mononuclear cells (PBMCs), taken at new diagnosis, from a patient treated with antithyroid drugs. These receptors all stem from a young woman with Graves disease.

This clonotype was observed a handful of times. The chain combines TRBV11-2 with TRBJ2-7, with D unresolved. The CDR3 is 16 residues long. Germline V gene data show CDR1 as SGHAT and CDR2 as FQNNGV. Between the trimmed V and J ends, which lost 2 bases and 0 bases, there was a span of 14 bases. The CDR3 spells CASSLLRAESSYEQYF. The CDR3 nucleotides read TGTGCCAGCAGCTTACTCCGCGCGGAGAGCTCCTACGAGCAGTACTTC.

The rearrangement uses TRBV6-2 or TRBV6-3 and TRBJ1-5; no definite D call. CDR3 size: 13 residues. V was shortened by 2 bases and J by 5 bases, with 7 bases between the two germline ends. Germline V gives CDR1 MNHEY, CDR2 SVGEGT. This chain's CDR3 is CASSYEWDQPQHF. CDR3 DNA sequence: TGTGCCAGCAGTTACGAATGGGATCAGCCCCAGCATTTT.

This clonotype was seen a few times. The chain has TRBV9 and TRBJ2-5, with D possibly being TRBD2 (6 bases). The J call is uncertain, as TRBJ2-1 better fits the DNA end. The CDR3 is 16 amino acids. The V gene's germline CDR1 is SGDLS and CDR2 YYNGEE. The CDR3 region is CASSAGGAGTRGEQFF. The CDR3 DNA reads as TGTGCCAGCAGCGCCGGCGGGGCGGGAACTAGAGGTGAGCAGTTCTTC.

Ten or more counts support this clonotype. The chain uses TRBV6-6 and TRBJ2-3, with a possible D match to TRBD2 (7 bases). The CDR3 has 16 amino acids. The germline gives CDR1 MNHNY, CDR2 SVGAGI (reference sequence). The V gene lost 0 bases and the J gene lost 5 bases, with 15 bases spanning the gap. As DNA, the CDR3 is TGTGCCAGCAGTTACTCGCGGCTAGGGGGGGGAGATACGCAGTATTTT. Protein sequence: CASSYSRLGGGDTQYF.

This clonotype showed up just a few times. V usage is TRBV14 and J usage is TRBJ2-4, with D unclear. The ends were cut back, 4 bases at V and 4 bases at J, with 14 bases in the middle. There are 15 residues in the CDR3. Germline V lookup: CDR1 SGHDN, CDR2 FVKESK. The CDR3 here is CASSPARSPKNIQYF. In DNA form, the CDR3 reads TGTGCCAGCAGCCCGGCGAGGAGCCCTAAAAACATTCAGTACTTC. Full variable domain (outside the CDR3, taken from reference TRBV14 and TRBJ2-4): EAGVTQFPSHSVIEKGQTVTLRCDPISGHDNLYWYRRVMGKEIKFLLHFVKESKQDESGMPNNRFLAERTGGTYSTLKVQPAELEDSGVYFCASSPARSPKNIQYFGAGTRLSVL.

The genes are TRBV4-1 and TRBJ2-5; D may correspond to TRBD1 or TRBD2 (6 bases each). Per the germline V gene, CDR1 is MGHRA and CDR2 is YSYEKL. V was shortened by 1 base and J by 0 bases, with 15 bases between the two germline ends. CDR3 length: 17 amino acids. CDR3 nucleotides: TGCGCCAGCAGCCAAGGTGTTGGAGGGGGGTACCAAGAGACCCAGTACTTC. Its translation: CASSQGVGGGYQETQYF.

This clonotype was detected ten times or more. J is TRBJ2-3 and V is TRBV10-1; 14 positions agree with TRBD2. The CDR3 totals 13 residues. V lost 11 bases, J lost 4 bases, and 2 bases stayed unmatched. The germline gives CDR1 WNHNN, CDR2 SYGVQD (reference sequence). The CDR3 reads CASTSGRADTQYF. In DNA, the CDR3 is TGCGCCTCGACTAGCGGGAGGGCAGATACGCAGTATTTT.

This clonotype was seen many times. The chain joins TRBV18 to TRBJ2-5, with D possibly being TRBD2 (6 bases). CDR1 KGHSH and CDR2 LQKENI come from the germline V gene. Trimming cost V 3 bases and J 5 bases, with 10 bases left between them. The CDR3 spans 13 residues. The CDR3 DNA follows: TGTGCCAGCTCACCGGGGAGCGGGGAGACCCAGTACTTC. This codes for CASSPGSGETQYF.

Many counts were recorded for this clonotype. The V gene is TRBV5-1, the J gene TRBJ2-7; 10 bases agree with TRBD1. After removal of 4 bases from V and 0 bases from J, the junction contained 4 bases not matched to a gene. The CDR3 has 15 amino acids. Germline V CDR1 and CDR2: SGHRS, YFSETQ. DNA of the CDR3: TGCGCCAGCAGCCCGACAGGGGGCAACTCCTACGAGCAGTACTTC. Protein sequence: CASSPTGGNSYEQYF. Full variable domain (rest looked up from reference TRBV5-1 and TRBJ2-7): KAGVTQTPRYLIKTRGQQVTLSCSPISGHRSVSWYQQTPGQGLQFLFEYFSETQRNKGNFPGRFSGRQFSNSRSEMNVSTLELGDSALYLCASSPTGGNSYEQYFGPGTRLTVT.

This clonotype was seen at least ten times. The chain combines TRBV29-1 with TRBJ1-1; D not resolved. CDR3 length equals 14 residues. V was clipped by 7 bases and J by 0 bases, with 15 bases between them. Germline V gene lookup returns CDR1 SQVTM and CDR2 ANQGSEA. The CDR3 DNA sequence: TGCAGCGCTGGCCCCAGTGAATTGAACACTGAAGCTTTCTTT. This sequence encodes CSAGPSELNTEAFF.

This clonotype has a handful of counts. The chain carries TRBV6-2 or TRBV6-3 and TRBJ2-2; the D gene could be TRBD1 or TRBD2 (5 bases each). Trimming removed 6 bases from V and 2 bases from J, with 22 bases in between. CDR3 length equals 18 residues. The germline V gene has CDR1 MNHEY and CDR2 SVGEGT. DNA for the CDR3: TGTGCCAGCAGGCAAGGGGTGGCGGGCCTGATTAACACCGGGGAGCTGTTTTTT. Translating gives CASRQGVAGLINTGELFF.

The chain is built from TRBV19 and TRBJ1-2; D is ambiguous. The CDR3 covers 12 residues. The V and J ends lost 3 bases and 6 bases respectively, with 8 bases between them. In germline, CDR1 is LNHDA, CDR2 SQIVND (reference sequence). CDR3 bases: TGTGCCAGTAGTATCGTTGGAAATGGCTACACCTTC. Protein product: CASSIVGNGYTF.

In the case of this clonotype: A read error may produce the germline difference seen at one junction end. The rearrangement uses TRBV6-1 and TRBJ2-5, with 8 positions matching TRBD2. This CDR3 is built from 14 residues. Germline loops: CDR1 MNHNS, CDR2 SASEGT. The chain's CDR3 is CAGSDLLAEETQYF. CDR3 in DNA: TGTGCCGGCAGTGATTTACTAGCGGAAGAGACCCAGTACTTC.

This clonotype was recorded many times. The chain carries TRBV5-6 and TRBJ2-7; D remains ambiguous. CDR1 is SGHDT and CDR2 is YYEEEE in the germline V gene. V shed 4 bases and J shed 8 bases, with 13 bases lying between them. The CDR3 has 12 amino acids. CDR3 loop: CASSATEPKQYF. The DNA of the CDR3 is TGTGCCAGCAGCGCCACGGAACCTAAGCAGTACTTC.

The J gene is TRBJ2-1, the V gene TRBV20-1; D might be TRBD2 (5 bases). The CDR3 spans 16 residues. Germline V gene data show CDR1 as DFQATT and CDR2 as SNEGSKA (reference sequence). With 0 bases removed from V and 1 base from J, the gap between germline ends came to 13 bases. CDR3 sequence: CSARDRLSGSYNEQFF. The CDR3 nucleotides are TGCAGTGCTAGAGATCGTTTGAGCGGTTCCTACAATGAGCAGTTCTTC.

This clonotype was observed a handful of times. The chain links TRBV12-3 or TRBV12-4 to TRBJ1-4, with D possibly being TRBD1 (6 bases). The CDR3 is made up of 13 amino acids. V lost 10 bases and J 4 bases, leaving 13 bases between the germline ends. The chain's CDR3 is CATRRGNNEKLFF. The CDR3 DNA reads as TGTGCCACCCGAAGGGGGAATAATGAAAAACTGTTTTTT.

V and J are TRBV7-9 and TRBJ2-2; D unresolved. This CDR3 spans 14 amino acids. V lost 2 bases, J lost 2 bases, and 6 bases lay in between. Germline CDR1 reads SEHNR; CDR2 reads FQNEAQ (reference sequence). The CDR3 sequence is CASSLMLNTGELFF. The CDR3 DNA reads as TGTGCCAGCAGCTTAATGCTTAACACCGGGGAGCTGTTTTTT. Based on the CDR3 plus reference TRBV7-9 and TRBJ2-2, the full variable domain is DTGVSQNPRHKITKRGQNVTFRCDPISEHNRLYWYRQTLGQGPEFLTYFQNEAQLEKSRLLSDRFSAERPKGSFSTLEIQRTEQGDSAMYLCASSLMLNTGELFFGEGSRLTVL.

The chain employs TRBV5-1 and TRBJ2-1; no clear D. Germline CDR1 SGHRS, CDR2 YFSETQ. The CDR3 extends over 18 amino acids. Between the trimmed V and J ends, which lost 2 bases and 2 bases, there was a span of 20 bases. The CDR3 reads CASSFSSLNSYTYNEQFF. In nucleotides, the CDR3 is TGCGCCAGCAGCTTCTCTTCGCTCAATTCCTATACCTACAATGAGCAGTTCTTC.

This clonotype was seen many times. The gene calls are TRBV11-2 and TRBJ2-1, with TRBD2 matching 13 bases. CDR1 is SGHAT, CDR2 FQNNGV, per germline. This CDR3 is built from 21 residues. V dropped 0 bases and J dropped 1; count of bases not matched to a gene: 12. CDR3 sequence reads: CASSLDWTSGRFVGSYNEQFF. The CDR3 DNA reads as TGTGCCAGCAGCTTAGATTGGACTAGCGGGAGATTCGTGGGGTCCTACAATGAGCAGTTCTTC.

The chain has TRBV4-2 and TRBJ2-1, with 7 bases fitting TRBD2. With V trimmed by 1 base and J by 8 bases, 11 bases remained unmatched. The germline V gene has CDR1 LGHNA and CDR2 YNFKEQ. This CDR3 spans 16 amino acids. CDR3 sequence: CASSQAKRGGWDEQFF. CDR3 bases: TGTGCCAGCAGCCAAGCCAAGCGGGGCGGTTGGGATGAGCAGTTCTTC.

This clonotype was observed at least ten times. The chain carries TRBV30 and TRBJ2-3, with 12 bases matching TRBD2. The CDR3 sequence is 15 residues long. V dropped 4 bases and J dropped 3; count of bases not matched to a gene: 5. Germline loops: CDR1 GTSNPN, CDR2 SVGIG (reference sequence). The CDR3 sequence: CAWTLTSGRTDTQYF. Written as DNA, the CDR3 is TGTGCCTGGACTCTGACTAGCGGGAGAACAGATACGCAGTATTTT.

This clonotype was picked up many times. The CDR3 region has the DNA TGTGCCAGCAGCTTAGCCGCGGGACAGACCTACGAGCAGTACTTC. Protein: CASSLAAGQTYEQYF. This chain links TRBV11-2 with TRBJ2-7; TRBD1 might be the D (7 bases). Germline V gives CDR1 SGHAT, CDR2 FQNNGV. V was cut by 1 base and J by 2 bases, with 12 bases left in between. The CDR3 contains 15 residues.

The chain recombines TRBV19 with TRBJ1-1, with no clear D. The CDR3 covers 13 residues. The germline CDR1 and CDR2 sequences are LNHDA and SQIVND (reference sequence). V was shortened by 3 bases and J by 1 base, with 6 bases between the two germline ends. The DNA of the CDR3 is TGTGCCAGTAGTATGGACCAGAACACTGAAGCTTTCTTT. Translating it yields CASSMDQNTEAFF.

This clonotype has ten or more counts. The chain has TRBV14 and TRBJ2-7, with D unclear. The germline gives CDR1 SGHDN, CDR2 FVKESK. The CDR3 loop spans 14 amino acids. Trimming took 1 base from V and 3 from J, leaving 10 bases between them. Here the CDR3 reads CASSQGFGYYEQYF. The CDR3 bases are TGTGCCAGCAGCCAAGGTTTCGGCTACTACGAGCAGTACTTC.

The sample holds a few counts of this clonotype. The J gene is TRBJ2-1, the V gene TRBV7-9; no clear D. This CDR3 contains 13 residues. Germline V lookup: CDR1 SEHNR, CDR2 FQNEAQ (reference sequence). The germline V and J ends were trimmed by 2 bases and 8 bases, with 10 bases remaining between them. The CDR3 region is CASSLSPGDEQFF. For the CDR3, the DNA is TGTGCCAGCAGCTTATCGCCAGGAGATGAGCAGTTCTTC.

This clonotype turned up a few times. The chain has TRBV19 and TRBJ2-1; TRBD2 agrees at 7 bases. Germline loops: CDR1 LNHDA, CDR2 SQIVND (reference sequence). CDR3 length: 14 amino acids. Trimming at V came to 3 bases and at J to 4 bases, leaving 3 bases not matched to a gene. This CDR3 is CASSMPGLYNEQFF. The CDR3 coding sequence is TGTGCCAGTAGTATGCCGGGACTATACAATGAGCAGTTCTTC.

Comments on this clonotype: Since a much larger clone is just one base distant, this may be a read error. In this CDR3 the conserved last residue, phenylalanine or tryptophan, is missing, so a read error is likely. This CDR3 is CASSQTGLAGAPDTQYS. Written as DNA, the CDR3 is TGCGCCAGCAGCCAAACGGGACTAGCGGGAGCTCCCGATACGCAGTATTCT. The chain couples TRBV5-1 to TRBJ2-3; 14 nucleotides line up with TRBD2. The germline gives CDR1 SGHRS, CDR2 YFSETQ. This CDR3 contains 17 residues. After removal of 4 bases from V and 6 bases from J, the junction contained 10 bases not matched to a gene.

V and J are TRBV7-9 and TRBJ2-7; TRBD1 or TRBD2 may be the D gene (6 bases each). This CDR3 comprises 17 residues. Germline V CDR1 and CDR2: SEHNR, FQNEAQ (reference sequence). V was trimmed by 2 bases and J by 0 bases, leaving 17 bases between them. For the CDR3, the DNA is TGTGCCAGCAGCTTAAAGGGGGGCAGCTTTAGCTCCTACGAGCAGTACTTC. Residues: CASSLKGGSFSSYEQYF.

There are many counts of this clonotype. J is TRBJ2-5 and V is TRBV18; 7 positions match TRBD2. The germline V gene has CDR1 KGHSH and CDR2 LQKENI. V was pared by 4 bases and J by 5 bases, with 10 bases of the junction left unmatched. This CDR3 has 15 amino acids. The CDR3 bases are TGTGCCAGCTCACTCCTTGCGGGAGAAGGGGAGACCCAGTACTTC. It codes for CASSLLAGEGETQYF.